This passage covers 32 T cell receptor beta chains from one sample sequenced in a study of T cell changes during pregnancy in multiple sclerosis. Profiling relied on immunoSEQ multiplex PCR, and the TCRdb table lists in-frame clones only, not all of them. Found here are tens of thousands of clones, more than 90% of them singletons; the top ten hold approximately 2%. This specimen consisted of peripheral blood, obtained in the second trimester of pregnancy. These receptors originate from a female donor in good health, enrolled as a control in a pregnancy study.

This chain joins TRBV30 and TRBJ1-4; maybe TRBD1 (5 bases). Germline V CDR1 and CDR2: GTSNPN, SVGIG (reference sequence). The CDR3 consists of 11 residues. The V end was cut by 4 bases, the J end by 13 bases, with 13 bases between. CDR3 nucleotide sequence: TGTGCCTGGACCCGGGGGGATATACTGTTTTTT. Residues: CAWTRGDILFF.

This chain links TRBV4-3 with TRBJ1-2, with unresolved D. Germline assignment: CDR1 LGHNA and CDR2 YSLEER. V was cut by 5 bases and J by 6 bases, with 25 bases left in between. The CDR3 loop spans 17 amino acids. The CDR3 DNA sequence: TGCGCCAGCAGCAAGGGCGATGCGCGAGGGTTATTGGATGGCTACACCTTC. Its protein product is CASSKGDARGLLDGYTF.

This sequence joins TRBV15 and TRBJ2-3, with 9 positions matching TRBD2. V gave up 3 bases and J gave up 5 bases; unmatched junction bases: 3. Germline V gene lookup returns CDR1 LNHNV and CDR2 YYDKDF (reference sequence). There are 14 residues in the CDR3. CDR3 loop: CATSRLAGIDTQYF. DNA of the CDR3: TGTGCCACCAGCAGGCTAGCGGGGATAGATACGCAGTATTTT. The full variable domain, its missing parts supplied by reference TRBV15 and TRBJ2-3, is DAMVIQNPRYQVTQFGKPVTLSCSQTLNHNVMYWYQQKSSQAPKLLFHYYDKDFNNEADTPDNFQSRRPNTSFCFLDIRSPGLGDTAMYLCATSRLAGIDTQYFGPGTRLTVL.

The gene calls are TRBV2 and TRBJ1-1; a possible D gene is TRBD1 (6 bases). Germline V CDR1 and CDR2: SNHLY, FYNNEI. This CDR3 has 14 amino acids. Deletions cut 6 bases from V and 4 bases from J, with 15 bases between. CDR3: CASRDSWPPTEAFF. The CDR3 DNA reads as TGTGCCAGCAGGGACAGTTGGCCCCCCACTGAAGCTTTCTTT.

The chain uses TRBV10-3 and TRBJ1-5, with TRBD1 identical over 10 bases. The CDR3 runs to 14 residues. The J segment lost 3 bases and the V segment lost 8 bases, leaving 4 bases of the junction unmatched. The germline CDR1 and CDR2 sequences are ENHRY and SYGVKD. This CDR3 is CAIGTGADNQPQHF. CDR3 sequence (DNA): TGTGCCATCGGGACAGGGGCGGACAATCAGCCCCAGCATTTT.

This chain's CDR3 is CASSHTPGQLEGYF. The CDR3 DNA reads TGCGCCAGCAGCCATACACCGGGACAGCTTGAGGGTTACTTC. The chain carries TRBV5-1 and TRBJ2-7; TRBD1 matches 7 bases. The CDR3 has 14 amino acids. V trimming: 4 bases; J trimming: 13 bases; junction bases outside the gene matches: 17. Germline CDR1 reads SGHRS; CDR2 reads YFSETQ.

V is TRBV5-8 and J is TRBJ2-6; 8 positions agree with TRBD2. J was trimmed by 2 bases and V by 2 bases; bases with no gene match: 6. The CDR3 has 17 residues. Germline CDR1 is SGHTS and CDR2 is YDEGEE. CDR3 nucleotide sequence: TGTGCCAGCAGCTTCCTAGCGGGTTGGGCTGGGGCCAACGTCCTGACTTTC. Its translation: CASSFLAGWAGANVLTF.

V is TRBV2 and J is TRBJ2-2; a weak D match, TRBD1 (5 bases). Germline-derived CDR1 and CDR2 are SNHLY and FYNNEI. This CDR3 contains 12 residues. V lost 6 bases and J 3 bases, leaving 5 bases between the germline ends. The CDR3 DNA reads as TGTGCCAGCAGCAGGGACACCGGGGAGCTGTTTTTT. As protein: CASSRDTGELFF.

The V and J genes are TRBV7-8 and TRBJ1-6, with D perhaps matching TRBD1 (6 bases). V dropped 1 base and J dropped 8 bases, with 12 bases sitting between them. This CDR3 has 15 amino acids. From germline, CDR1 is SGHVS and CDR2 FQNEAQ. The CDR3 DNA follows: TGTGCCAGCAGCTTAGGAGGGACACTTTATTCACCCCTCCACTTT. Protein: CASSLGGTLYSPLHF.

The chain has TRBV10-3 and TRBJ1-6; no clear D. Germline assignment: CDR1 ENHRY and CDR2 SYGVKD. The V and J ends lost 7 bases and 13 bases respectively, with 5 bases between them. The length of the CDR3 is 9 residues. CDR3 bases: TGTGCCATCATAATCCCCCTCCACTTT. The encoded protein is CAIIIPLHF.

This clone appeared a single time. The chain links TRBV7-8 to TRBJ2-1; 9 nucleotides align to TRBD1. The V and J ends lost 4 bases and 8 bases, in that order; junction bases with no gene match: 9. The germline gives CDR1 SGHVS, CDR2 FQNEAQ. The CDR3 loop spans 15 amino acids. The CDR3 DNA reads TGTGCCAGCAGCTCCGGGACAGGGTTTTTAGATGAGCAGTTCTTC. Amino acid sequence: CASSSGTGFLDEQFF.

CDR3 loop: CASSVAQRTVPGANVLTF. The CDR3, as DNA: TGTGCCAGTAGTGTAGCCCAAAGGACAGTCCCTGGGGCCAACGTCCTGACTTTC. This chain joins TRBV19 and TRBJ2-6, with D tentatively TRBD1 (6 bases). This CDR3 has 18 residues. V lost 5 bases and J lost 2, with 19 bases in between. Germline assignment: CDR1 LNHDA and CDR2 SQIVND (reference sequence).

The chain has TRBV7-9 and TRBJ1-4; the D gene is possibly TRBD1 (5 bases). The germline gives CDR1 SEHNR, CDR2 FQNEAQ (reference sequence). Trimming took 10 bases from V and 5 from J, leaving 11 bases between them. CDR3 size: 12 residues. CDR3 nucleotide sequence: TGTGCCACCACCCGGGGGAATGAAAAACTGTTTTTT. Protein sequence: CATTRGNEKLFF.

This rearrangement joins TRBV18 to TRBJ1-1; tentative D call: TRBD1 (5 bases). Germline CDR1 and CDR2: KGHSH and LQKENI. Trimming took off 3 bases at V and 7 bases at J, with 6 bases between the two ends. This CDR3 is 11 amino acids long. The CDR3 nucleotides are TGTGCCAGCTCACCGGGGCTTGAAGCTTTCTTT. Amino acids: CASSPGLEAFF.

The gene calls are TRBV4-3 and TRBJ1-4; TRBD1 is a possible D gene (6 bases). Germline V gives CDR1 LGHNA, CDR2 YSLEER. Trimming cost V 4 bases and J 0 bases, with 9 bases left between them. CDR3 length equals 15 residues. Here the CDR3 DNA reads TGCGCCAGCAGCCCTCGGACAGCAACTAATGAAAAACTGTTTTTT. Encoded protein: CASSPRTATNEKLFF.

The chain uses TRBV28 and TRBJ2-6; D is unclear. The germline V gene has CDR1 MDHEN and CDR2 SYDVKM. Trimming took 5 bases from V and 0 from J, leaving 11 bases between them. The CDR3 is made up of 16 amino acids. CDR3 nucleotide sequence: TGTGCCAGCAGTCAGCGACGGAACTCTGGGGCCAACGTCCTGACTTTC. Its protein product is CASSQRRNSGANVLTF.

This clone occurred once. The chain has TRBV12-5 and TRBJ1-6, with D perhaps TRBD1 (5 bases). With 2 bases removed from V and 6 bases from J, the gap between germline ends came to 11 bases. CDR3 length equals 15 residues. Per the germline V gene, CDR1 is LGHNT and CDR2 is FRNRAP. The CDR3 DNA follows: TGTGCTAGTGGTTTGTTTCAGGGTGGTAATTCACCCCTCCACTTT. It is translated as CASGLFQGGNSPLHF.

CDR3 coding DNA: TGTGCCACCAGCAGGGCACATGAGCAGTTCTTC. Protein: CATSRAHEQFF. This chain links TRBV15 with TRBJ2-1; D call uncertain. The CDR3 is made up of 11 amino acids. V dropped 3 bases and J dropped 8 bases, with 5 bases sitting between them. Germline V lookup: CDR1 LNHNV, CDR2 YYDKDF (reference sequence).

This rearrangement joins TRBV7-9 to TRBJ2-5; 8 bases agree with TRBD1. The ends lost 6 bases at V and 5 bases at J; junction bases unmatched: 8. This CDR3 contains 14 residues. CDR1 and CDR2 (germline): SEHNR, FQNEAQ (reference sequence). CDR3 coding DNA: TGTGCCAGCAGTCCCGGGACAGGTTGGGAGACCCAGTACTTC. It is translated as CASSPGTGWETQYF.

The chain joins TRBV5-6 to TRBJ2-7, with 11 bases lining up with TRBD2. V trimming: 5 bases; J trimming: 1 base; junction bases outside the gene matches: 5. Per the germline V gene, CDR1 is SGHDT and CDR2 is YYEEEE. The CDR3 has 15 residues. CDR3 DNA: TGTGCCAGCAGACTCACTAGCGGGGGTTCCTACGAGCAGTACTTC. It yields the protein CASRLTSGGSYEQYF.

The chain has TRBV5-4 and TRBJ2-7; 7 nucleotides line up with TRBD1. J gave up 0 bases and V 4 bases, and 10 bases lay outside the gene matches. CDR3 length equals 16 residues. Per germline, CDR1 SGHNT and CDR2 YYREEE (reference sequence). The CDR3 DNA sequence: TGTGCCAGCAGCCCGGACAAACAGGGGAGCTCCTACGAGCAGTACTTC. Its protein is CASSPDKQGSSYEQYF.

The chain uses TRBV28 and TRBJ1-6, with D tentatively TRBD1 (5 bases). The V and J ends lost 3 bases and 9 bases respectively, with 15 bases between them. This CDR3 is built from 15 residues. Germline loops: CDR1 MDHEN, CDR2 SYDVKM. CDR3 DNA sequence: TGTGCCAGCAGTTTGGTGCCGTCAGGGATTTCACCCCTCCACTTT. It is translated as CASSLVPSGISPLHF.

CDR3 sequence (DNA): TGTGCCAGCACTGGACAGGTCAACACTGAAGCTTTCTTT. Residues: CASTGQVNTEAFF. The rearrangement links TRBV5-5 to TRBJ1-1; 7 positions agree with TRBD1. The CDR3 loop spans 13 amino acids. V lost 6 bases and J lost 2; bases outside the gene matches: 4. Germline values: CDR1 SGHKS, CDR2 YYEKEE (reference sequence).

CDR3 DNA: TGCGCCAGCAGCTTGGGGGACAGTAACTATGGCTACACCTTC. This sequence encodes CASSLGDSNYGYTF. This sequence joins TRBV5-1 and TRBJ1-2, with 7 bases that match TRBD1. Trimming cost V 0 bases and J 1 base; bases outside gene matches: 0. CDR1 SGHRS and CDR2 YFSETQ come from the germline V gene. The CDR3 is 14 residues long.

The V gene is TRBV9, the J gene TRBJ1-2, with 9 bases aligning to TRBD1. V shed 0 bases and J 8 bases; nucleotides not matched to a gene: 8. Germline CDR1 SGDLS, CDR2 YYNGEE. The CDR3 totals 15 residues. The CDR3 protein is CASSVDPGTGKGYTF. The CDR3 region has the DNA TGTGCCAGCAGCGTAGACCCCGGGACAGGGAAAGGCTACACCTTC.

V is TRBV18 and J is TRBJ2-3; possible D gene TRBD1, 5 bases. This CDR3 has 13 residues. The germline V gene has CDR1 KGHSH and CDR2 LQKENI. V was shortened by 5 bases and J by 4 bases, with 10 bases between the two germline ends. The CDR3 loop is CASSFGHPDTQYF. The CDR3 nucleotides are TGTGCCAGCTCATTCGGACATCCAGATACGCAGTATTTT.

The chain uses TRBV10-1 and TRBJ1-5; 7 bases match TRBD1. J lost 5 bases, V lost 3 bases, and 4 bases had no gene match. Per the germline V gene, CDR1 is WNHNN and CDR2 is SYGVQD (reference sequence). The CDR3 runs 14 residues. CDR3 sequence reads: CASSDLDRDQPQHF. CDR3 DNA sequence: TGCGCCAGCAGTGACCTTGACAGGGATCAGCCCCAGCATTTT.

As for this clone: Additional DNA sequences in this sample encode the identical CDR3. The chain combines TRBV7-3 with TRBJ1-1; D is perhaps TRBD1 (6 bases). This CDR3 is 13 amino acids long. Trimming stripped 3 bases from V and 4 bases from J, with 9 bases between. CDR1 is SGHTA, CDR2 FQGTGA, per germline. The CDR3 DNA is TGTGCCAGCAGCTTGGACAGCTTCACTGAAGCTTTCTTT. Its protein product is CASSLDSFTEAFF. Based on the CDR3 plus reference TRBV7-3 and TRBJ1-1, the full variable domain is GAGVSQTPSNKVTEKGKYVELRCDPISGHTALYWYRQSLGQGPEFLIYFQGTGAADDSGLPNDRFFAVRPEGSVSTLKIQRTERGDSAVYLCASSLDSFTEAFFGQGTRLTVV.

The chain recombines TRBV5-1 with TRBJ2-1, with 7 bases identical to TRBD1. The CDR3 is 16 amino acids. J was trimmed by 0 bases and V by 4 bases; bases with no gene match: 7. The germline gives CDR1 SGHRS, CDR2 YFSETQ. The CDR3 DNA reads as TGCGCCAGCAGCCCTCAACCAGGGGGCTCCTACAATGAGCAGTTCTTC. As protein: CASSPQPGGSYNEQFF.

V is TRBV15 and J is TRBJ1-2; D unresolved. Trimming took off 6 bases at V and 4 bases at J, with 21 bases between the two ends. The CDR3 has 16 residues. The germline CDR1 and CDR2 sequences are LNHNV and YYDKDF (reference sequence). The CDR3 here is CATSSPLWRGGYGYTF. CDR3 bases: TGTGCCACCAGTTCCCCCTTATGGAGAGGCGGCTATGGCTACACCTTC.

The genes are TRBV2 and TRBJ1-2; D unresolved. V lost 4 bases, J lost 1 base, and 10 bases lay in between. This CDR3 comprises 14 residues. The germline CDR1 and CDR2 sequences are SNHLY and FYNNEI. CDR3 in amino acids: CASSALRGNYGYTF. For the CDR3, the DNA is TGTGCCAGCAGTGCCCTGCGGGGTAACTATGGCTACACCTTC.

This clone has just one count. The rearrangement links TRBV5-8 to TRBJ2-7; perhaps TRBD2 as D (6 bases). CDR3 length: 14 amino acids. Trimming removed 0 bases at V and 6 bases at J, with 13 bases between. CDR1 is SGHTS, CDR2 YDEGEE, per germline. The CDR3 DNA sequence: TGTGCCAGCAGCTTGGTGCGGAGGGCAGGCGAGCAGTACTTC. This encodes CASSLVRRAGEQYF.